Described below is a single T cell receptor beta chain sequence and its context. Original methodology: The assay estimated nucleated cells by amplifying reference gene primers. The data were produced by immunoSEQ multiplex PCR, yet TCRdb's version contains in-frame clones alone and is incomplete. For V, J and clone size, that table is used; D and trimming come from the DNA. The repertoire includes 450,000 to 500,000 clones, roughly 85% of them detected once, and 3% to 4% sits in the top ten. V was cut by 4 bases and J by 1 base, with 13 bases left in between. Germline lookup yields CDR1 SGHRS and CDR2 YFSETQ. There are 15 residues in the CDR3. The sample originates from a study of blood T cell repertoires in COVID-19. For the study at large: Collection of acute and convalescent COVID-19 samples took place in the United States, Italy and Spain. T cells, B-cell-depleted T cells, or PBMCs supplied cDNA or gDNA.

This chain uses TRBV5-1 with TRBJ2-3; the D gene is possibly TRBD1 (5 bases). The sample taken for sequencing was peripheral blood. This receptor was identified in a human donor in a cohort sampled during active COVID-19. CDR3 sequence (DNA): TGCGCCAGCAGCCCAGGGTTACCTGGCACAGATACGCAGTATTTT. This gives the protein CASSPGLPGTDTQYF.